This T cell receptor (beta chain) comes out of a study of T cells of healthy individuals. TCRdb fed the 5' RACE reads into MiXCR, producing one record per CDR3 protein. This table has approximately 58,000 distinct CDR3 sequences, over 12% appearing once. This clonotype occurred many times. The V segment lost 1 base and the J segment 7 bases; nucleotides outside the gene matches: 1. This CDR3 has 12 amino acids. CDR1 MNHEY and CDR2 SVGAGI come from the germline V gene. The chain links TRBV6-5 to TRBJ2-7, with 7 positions matching TRBD1. The source is a human donor in good health. In DNA form, the CDR3 reads TGTGCCAGCAGTTACTTGGGACAGGAGCAGTACTTC. Encoded protein: CASSYLGQEQYF.